The clone carrying this T cell receptor beta chain was recorded a few times. CDR3 length: 18 residues. The V gene's germline CDR1 is MDHEN and CDR2 SYDVKM. Trimming removed 3 bases from V and 2 bases from J, with 22 bases in between. The data are from a study of human T cells and chemical hapten exposure. Specified time point: patch test 1, 2 weeks after DPC sensitization. Sample treatment: therapeutic diphenylcyclopropenone sensitization with weekly scalp DPC. Blood draws came before every patch-test application. Non-pregnant alopecia patients aged 18 to 70, suitable for DPC therapy. Under the authors' procedure: A per-sample median of 95,638 TCRs was observed, with a range of roughly 20,000 to 750,000. One entry per CDR3 protein, called by TCRdb with MiXCR from the RACE reads. These V and J calls are TCRdb output, not the study's own analysis. Of around 380,000 distinct CDR3 sequences listed, more than 4.5% are singletons.

The chain links TRBV28 to TRBJ1-1; D perhaps matches TRBD1 (6 bases). The clonotype comes from a woman in her 50s with alopecia areata. Some clones in this sample may be carry-over from other donors' samples. The sequences come from whole blood, collected in connection with sensitization to the hapten diphenylcyclopropenone (DPC). CDR3: CASSLMGPEGGLNTEAFF. CDR3 nucleotide sequence: TGTGCCAGCAGTTTGATGGGCCCCGAGGGGGGATTAAACACTGAAGCTTTCTTT.